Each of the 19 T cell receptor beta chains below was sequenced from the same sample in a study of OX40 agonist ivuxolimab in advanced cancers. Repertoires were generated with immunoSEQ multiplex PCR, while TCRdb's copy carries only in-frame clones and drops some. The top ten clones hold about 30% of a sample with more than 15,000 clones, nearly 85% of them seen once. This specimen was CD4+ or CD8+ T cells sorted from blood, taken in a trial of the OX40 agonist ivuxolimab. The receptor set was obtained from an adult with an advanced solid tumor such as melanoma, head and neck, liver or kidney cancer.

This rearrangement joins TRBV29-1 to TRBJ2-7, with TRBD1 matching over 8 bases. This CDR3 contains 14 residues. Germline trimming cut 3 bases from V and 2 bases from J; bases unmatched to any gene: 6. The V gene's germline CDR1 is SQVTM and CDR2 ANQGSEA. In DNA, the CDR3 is TGCAGCGTTGATGGACAGGGATCTCCCTACGAGCAGTACTTC. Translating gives CSVDGQGSPYEQYF.

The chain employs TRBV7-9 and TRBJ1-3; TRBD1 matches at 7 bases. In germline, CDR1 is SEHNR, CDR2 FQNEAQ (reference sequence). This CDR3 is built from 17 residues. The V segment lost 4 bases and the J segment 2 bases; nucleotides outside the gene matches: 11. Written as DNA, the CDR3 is TGTGCCAGCAGCTCTCAGCCCCAGGGGGTAGCTGGAAACACCATATATTTT. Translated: CASSSQPQGVAGNTIYF.

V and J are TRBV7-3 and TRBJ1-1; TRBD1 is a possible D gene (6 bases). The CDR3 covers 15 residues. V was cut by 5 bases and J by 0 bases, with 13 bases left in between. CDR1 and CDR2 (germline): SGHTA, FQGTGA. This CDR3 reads CASSPDRFLNTEAFF. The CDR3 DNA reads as TGTGCCAGCAGCCCCGACAGGTTCCTGAACACTGAAGCTTTCTTT.

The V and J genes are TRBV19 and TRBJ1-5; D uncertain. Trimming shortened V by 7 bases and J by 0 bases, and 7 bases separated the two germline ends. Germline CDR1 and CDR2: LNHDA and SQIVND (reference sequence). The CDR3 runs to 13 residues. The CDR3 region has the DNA TGTGCCAGTAATATGGTTAGCAATCAGCCCCAGCATTTT. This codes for CASNMVSNQPQHF.

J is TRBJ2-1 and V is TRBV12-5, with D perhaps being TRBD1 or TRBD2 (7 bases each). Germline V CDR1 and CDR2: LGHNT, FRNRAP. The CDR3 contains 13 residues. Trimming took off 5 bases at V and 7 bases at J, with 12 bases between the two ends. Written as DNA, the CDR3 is TGTGCTAGTGGTCCTCAGGGGGGGAATGAGCAGTTCTTC. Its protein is CASGPQGGNEQFF.

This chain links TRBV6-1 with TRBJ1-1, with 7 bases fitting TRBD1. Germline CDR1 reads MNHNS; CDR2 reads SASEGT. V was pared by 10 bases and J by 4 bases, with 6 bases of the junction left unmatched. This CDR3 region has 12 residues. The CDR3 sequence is CAIDRASTEAFF. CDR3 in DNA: TGTGCCATCGACAGGGCTAGCACTGAAGCTTTCTTT.

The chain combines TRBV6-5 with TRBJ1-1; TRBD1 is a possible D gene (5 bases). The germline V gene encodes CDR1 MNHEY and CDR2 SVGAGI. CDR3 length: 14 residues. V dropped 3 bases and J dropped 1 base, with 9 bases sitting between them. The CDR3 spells CASSYLQGNTEAFF. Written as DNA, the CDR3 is TGTGCCAGCAGTTATCTTCAGGGGAACACTGAAGCTTTCTTT.

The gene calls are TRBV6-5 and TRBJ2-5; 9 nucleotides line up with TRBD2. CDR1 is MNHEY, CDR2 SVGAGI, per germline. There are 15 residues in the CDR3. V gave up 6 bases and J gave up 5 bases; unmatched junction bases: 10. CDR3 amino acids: CASSPWLAGAETQYF. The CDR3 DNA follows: TGTGCCAGCAGCCCCTGGTTAGCGGGGGCGGAGACCCAGTACTTC.

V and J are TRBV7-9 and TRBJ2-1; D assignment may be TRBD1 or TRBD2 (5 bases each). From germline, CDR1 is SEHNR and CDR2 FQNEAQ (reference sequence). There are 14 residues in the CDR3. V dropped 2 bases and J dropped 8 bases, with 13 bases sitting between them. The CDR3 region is CASSLTRGGDEQFF. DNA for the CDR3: TGTGCCAGCAGCTTAACTAGGGGTGGGGATGAGCAGTTCTTC.

The CDR3: CASSRSPGVTDTQYF. The CDR3 DNA reads as TGTGCCAGCTCCCGAAGTCCGGGTGTCACAGATACGCAGTATTTT. The genes are TRBV18 and TRBJ2-3; D not certain. Trimming left V 6 bases short and J 2 bases short, with 15 bases between. This CDR3 contains 15 residues. In germline, CDR1 is KGHSH, CDR2 LQKENI.

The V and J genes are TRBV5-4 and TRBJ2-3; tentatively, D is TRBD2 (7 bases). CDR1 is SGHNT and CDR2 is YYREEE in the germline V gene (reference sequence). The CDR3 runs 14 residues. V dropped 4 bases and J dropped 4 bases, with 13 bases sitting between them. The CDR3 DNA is TGTGCCAGCAGCGCGGCGGGGGCTGCAGATACGCAGTATTTT. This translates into CASSAAGAADTQYF.

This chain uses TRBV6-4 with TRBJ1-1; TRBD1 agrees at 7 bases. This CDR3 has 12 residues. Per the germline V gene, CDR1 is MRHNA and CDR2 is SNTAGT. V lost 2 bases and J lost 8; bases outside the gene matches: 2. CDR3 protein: CASSDGTAEAFF. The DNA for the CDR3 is TGTGCCAGCAGTGACGGGACAGCCGAAGCTTTCTTT.

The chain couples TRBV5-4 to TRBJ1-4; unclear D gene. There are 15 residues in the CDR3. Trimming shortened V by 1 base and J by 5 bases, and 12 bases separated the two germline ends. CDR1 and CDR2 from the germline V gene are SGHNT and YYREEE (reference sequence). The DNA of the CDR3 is TGTGCCAGCAGCTTGAATGCAGGCGCCAATGAAAAACTGTTTTTT. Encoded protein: CASSLNAGANEKLFF.

DNA of the CDR3: TGTGCCAGTAGGGTACCGGGAGCGGCACCCACCGGGGAGCTGTTTTTT. This encodes CASRVPGAAPTGELFF. This sequence joins TRBV19 and TRBJ2-2; D is perhaps TRBD2 (6 bases). CDR1 and CDR2 from the germline V gene are LNHDA and SQIVND (reference sequence). V gave up 6 bases and J gave up 4 bases, with 18 bases separating them. There are 16 residues in the CDR3.

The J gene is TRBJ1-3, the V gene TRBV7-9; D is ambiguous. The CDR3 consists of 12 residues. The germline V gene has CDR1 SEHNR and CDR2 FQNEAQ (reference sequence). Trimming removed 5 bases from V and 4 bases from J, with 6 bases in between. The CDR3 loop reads CASSPGGNTIYF. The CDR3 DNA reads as TGTGCCAGCAGCCCGGGAGGAAACACCATATATTTT.

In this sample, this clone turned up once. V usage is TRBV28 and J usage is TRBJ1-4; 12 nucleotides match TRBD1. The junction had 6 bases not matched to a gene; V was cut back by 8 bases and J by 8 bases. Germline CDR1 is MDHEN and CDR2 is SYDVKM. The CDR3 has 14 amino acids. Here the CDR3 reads CASGGTGGLEKLFF. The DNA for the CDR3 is TGTGCCAGCGGGGGGACAGGGGGCCTGGAAAAACTGTTTTTT.

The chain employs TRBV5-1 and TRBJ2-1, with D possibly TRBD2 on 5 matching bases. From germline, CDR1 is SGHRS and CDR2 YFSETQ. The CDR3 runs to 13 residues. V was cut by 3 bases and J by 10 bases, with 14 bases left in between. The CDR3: CASSWAVAGEQFF. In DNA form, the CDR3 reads TGCGCCAGCAGCTGGGCAGTTGCGGGCGAGCAGTTCTTC.

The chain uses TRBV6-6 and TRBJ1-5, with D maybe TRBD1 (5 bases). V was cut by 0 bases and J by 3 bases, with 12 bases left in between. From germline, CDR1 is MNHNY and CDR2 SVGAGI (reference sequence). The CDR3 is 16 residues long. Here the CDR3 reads CASSYSTAFPNQPQHF. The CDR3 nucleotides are TGTGCCAGCAGTTACTCGACAGCCTTTCCCAATCAGCCCCAGCATTTT.

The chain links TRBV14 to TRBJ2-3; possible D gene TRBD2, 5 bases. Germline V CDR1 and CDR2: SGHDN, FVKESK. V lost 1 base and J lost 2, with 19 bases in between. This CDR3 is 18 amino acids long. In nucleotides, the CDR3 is TGTGCCAGCAGCCAAGGGCGGATAGCGTCCTCCCCCACAGATACGCAGTATTTT. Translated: CASSQGRIASSPTDTQYF.